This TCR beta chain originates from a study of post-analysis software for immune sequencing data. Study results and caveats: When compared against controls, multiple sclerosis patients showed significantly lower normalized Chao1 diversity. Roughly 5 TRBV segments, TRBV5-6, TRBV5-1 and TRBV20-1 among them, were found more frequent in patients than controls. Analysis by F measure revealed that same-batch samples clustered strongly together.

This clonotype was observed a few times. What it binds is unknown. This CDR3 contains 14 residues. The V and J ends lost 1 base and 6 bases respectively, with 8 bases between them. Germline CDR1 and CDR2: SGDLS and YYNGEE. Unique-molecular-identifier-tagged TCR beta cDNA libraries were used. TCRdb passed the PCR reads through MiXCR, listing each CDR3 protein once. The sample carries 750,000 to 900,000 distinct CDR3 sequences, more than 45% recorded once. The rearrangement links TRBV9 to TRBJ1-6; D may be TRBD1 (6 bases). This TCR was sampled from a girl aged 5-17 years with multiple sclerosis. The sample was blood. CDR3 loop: CASSVRQANSPLHF. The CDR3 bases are TGTGCCAGCAGCGTACGACAGGCTAATTCACCCCTCCACTTT.